This T cell receptor (beta chain) was sequenced in a study of tumor-infiltrating lymphocytes in primary liver carcinoma. This clonotype has a count of ten or more. Making TCR beta cDNA involved roughly 0.55 ug total RNA and a constant-region primer. TCR beta libraries came from three nested multiplex PCR rounds using slightly modified ARM-PCR. MiXCR was run by TCRdb on the multiplex PCR reads, yielding one entry per CDR3 protein. The data hold 100,000 to 150,000 distinct CDR3 sequences, with 60% to 80% observed a single time. Without any cell sorting, roughly 17-31 mg of bulk tissue yielded co-extracted RNA and DNA. Material: liver tumor tissue from sampling region 3. As to subset: tumor region T3, left-lateral pole. This receptor was taken from a woman in her fifties or sixties with primary liver carcinoma and hepatitis B virus infection.

CDR3 in amino acids: CASRIPIAGQETQYF. The CDR3 bases are TGTGCCAGCAGAATCCCCATAGCGGGGCAAGAGACCCAGTACTTC. The genes are TRBV6-2 or TRBV6-3 and TRBJ2-5; 8 nucleotides match TRBD2. V trimming: 6 bases; J trimming: 2 bases; junction bases outside the gene matches: 8. CDR3 length: 15 residues. Germline assignment: CDR1 MNHEY and CDR2 SVGEGT.